This T cell receptor beta chain originates from a study of T cell responses to AZD1222 COVID-19 vaccine. Findings and limits, study-wide: Clonal diversity was possibly underestimated, and white British individuals and females predominated among donors. Sampling that yielded the repertoires occurred only after the peak T cell response.

On this clone: Its antigen is currently unknown.

Second doses that came at about 4 or about 12 weeks were put together. The repertoire was sequenced with immunoSEQ multiplex PCR; TCRdb's copy has only in-frame clones and lacks some. Of 70,000 or so clones detected, 75% to 90% appear once; the ten largest clones hold around 25%. Germline CDR1 reads MRHNA; CDR2 reads SNTAGT. The V gene end was trimmed by 4 bases and the J gene end by 12 bases; junction bases not matched to a gene: 6. The CDR3 extends over 13 amino acids. The sequencing used peripheral blood, collected 28 days after the second AZD1222 dose. The V call is TRBV6-4, the J call TRBJ2-1; 10 positions agree with TRBD1. This clonotype was sampled from an adult who received the AZD1222 COVID-19 vaccine. CDR3 sequence (DNA): TGTGCCAGCAGTGCGGGACAGGGGTTCGGGCAGTTCTTC. As protein: CASSAGQGFGQFF.